This T cell receptor (beta chain) was identified in a study of post-analysis software for immune sequencing data. This clonotype was counted ten times or more. Its antigen remains unknown. The authors incorporated unique molecular identifiers into the TCR beta cDNA libraries. TCRdb processed the PCR reads anew with MiXCR; each CDR3 protein has one entry. The sample lists 400,000 to 500,000 distinct CDR3 sequences; roughly 38% were seen once. Findings and limits, study-wide: The study found TRBV5-6, TRBV5-1 and TRBV20-1 among 4 or 5 TRBV segments more frequent in patients than controls. Compared against controls, patients with multiple sclerosis displayed significantly lower normalized Chao1 diversity.

V gave up 2 bases and J gave up 8 bases, with 18 bases separating them. Looked up from germline, CDR1 is SGHTA and CDR2 is FQGTGA. The CDR3 extends over 15 amino acids. Sequencing used blood. The rearrangement links TRBV7-3 to TRBJ1-2; D unresolved. The TCR was taken from a girl aged 2 to 10 with multiple sclerosis. The CDR3 sequence: CASSLLPGPTSGYTF. In DNA, the CDR3 is TGTGCCAGCAGCTTATTACCCGGGCCCACAAGCGGCTACACCTTC.